This is a list of T cell receptor beta chains from one sample in a study of blood T cells in healthy people across ages. TCRdb re-derived calls from the 5' RACE reads in MiXCR, one entry per CDR3 protein. This table holds 600,000 or so distinct CDR3 sequences, approximately 30% found once. The sequenced material came from blood. The receptors were gathered from a woman older than 75 in good health. The CDR3 runs from the conserved cysteine through the conserved F or W. The D gene is left open where the match is weak. Only some rows state a clone size, as once, few, many or a class for expanded clones.

>TRBJ2-6|many|TRBV15|-
TGTGCCACCAGCAGACCCGGCCGACCTGGGGCCAACGTCCTGACTTTC
CATSRPGRPGANVLTF
>TRBJ1-5|few|TRBV5-1|-
TGCGCCGGCAGCCCGGATCCGTTGCGCAATCAGCCCCAGCATTTT
CAGSPDPLRNQPQHF
>TRBJ2-5|many|TRBV6-6|-
TGTGCCAGCAGTTCGCACTGGCCGGGAGAGACCCAGTACTTC
CASSSHWPGETQYF
>TRBJ2-5|many|TRBV7-8|-
TGTGCCAGCAGCTTTCGCACAGTCCAAGAGACCCAGTACTTC
CASSFRTVQETQYF
>TRBJ2-3|many|TRBV5-6|-
TGTGCCAGCAGCCAACCCAGCACAGATACGCAGTATTTT
CASSQPSTDTQYF
>TRBJ2-7|-|TRBV6-5|-
TGTGCCAGCAGTTACTCGCCACACAATGAGCAGTACTTC
CASSYSPHNEQYF
>TRBJ2-7|many|TRBV6-1|TRBD1
TGTGCCAGCAGTGAAGCCGGGACAGGGACCTACGAGCAGTACTTC
CASSEAGTGTYEQYF
>TRBJ2-1|many|TRBV3-1|TRBD2
TGTGCCAGCAGCCCCTGGGCTAGCGGCAATGAGCAGTTCTTC
CASSPWASGNEQFF
>TRBJ1-5|-|TRBV20-1|-
TGCAGTGCCGGCTCGGGGGCCGGCCAGCCCCAGCATTTT
CSAGSGAGQPQHF
>TRBJ2-5|-|TRBV7-2|-
TGTGCCAGCAGCACACTAGTGCCCCAGGGTCAGCAGTACTTC
CASSTLVPQGQQYF
>TRBJ1-2|many|TRBV9|-
TGTGCCAGCACCCCTTTGAGGGCAGACTATGGCTACACCTTC
CASTPLRADYGYTF
>TRBJ2-3|many|TRBV12-3/TRBV12-4|-
TGTGCCAGCAGTTTTAGAGGGACCTTCACAGATACGCAGTATTTT
CASSFRGTFTDTQYF
>TRBJ1-2|-|TRBV4-2|TRBD1
TGTGCCAGCAGCCAATTCGTCGACAGGGGGGCCAACTATGGCTACACCTTC
CASSQFVDRGANYGYTF